This TCR beta chain was sequenced for a study of blood T cell repertoires in COVID-19. Background on the study: In each case, the material was cDNA or gDNA derived from T cells, B-cell-depleted T cells, or PBMCs.

Original methodology: Scientists estimated how many nucleated cells there were by amplifying reference gene primers. Measured with immunoSEQ multiplex PCR; TCRdb has only the in-frame clones, and not every one. V, J and clone size derive from that table, while D and trimming were established from the DNA sequence. The sample shows 300,000 to 450,000 clones, approximately 89% of them seen only once. The CDR3 extends over 12 amino acids. The ends were cut back, 5 bases at V and 10 bases at J, with 12 bases in the middle. The germline gives CDR1 SEHNR, CDR2 FQNEAQ (reference sequence). Cohorts were based on clinical histories the participants reported. In Cohort 3, a recovered donor had either two negative PCRs, clearance, or symptom resolution.

Sequenced input: PBMCs or T cells enriched from blood (not recorded which). The sequence came from a man younger than 45 who had recovered from COVID-19. The gene calls are TRBV7-9 and TRBJ1-5; no clear D gene. CDR3 DNA sequence: TGTGCCAGCAGCGGCTTACAGCAACCCCAGCATTTT. It translates to CASSGLQQPQHF.